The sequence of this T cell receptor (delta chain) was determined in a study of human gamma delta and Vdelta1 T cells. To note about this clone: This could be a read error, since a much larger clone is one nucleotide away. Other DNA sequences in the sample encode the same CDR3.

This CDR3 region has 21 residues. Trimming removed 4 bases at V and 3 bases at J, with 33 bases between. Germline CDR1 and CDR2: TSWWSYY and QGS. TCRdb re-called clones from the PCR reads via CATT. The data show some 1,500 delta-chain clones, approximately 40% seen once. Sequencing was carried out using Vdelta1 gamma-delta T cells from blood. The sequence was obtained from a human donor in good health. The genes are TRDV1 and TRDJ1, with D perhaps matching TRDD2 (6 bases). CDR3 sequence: CALGGLPILWGKQGGPDKLIF. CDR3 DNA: TGTGCTCTTGGGGGCCTTCCAATACTGTGGGGAAAACAGGGGGGGCCCGATAAACTCATCTTT.